These 15 T cell receptor beta chains originate from one sample sequenced in a study of cytomegalovirus exposure and HLA in healthy donors. 13 Jbeta primers and 60 Vbeta primers were used for the PCR. The table came from immunoSEQ multiplex PCR; TCRdb's copy has only in-frame clones and leaves some out. The data show some 150,000 clones, 79% seen once. Specimen: PBMCs. These receptors were collected from a man in his forties or fifties in good health and CMV-seronegative.

Only a few counts were recorded for this clone. Different DNA sequences within this sample yield the same CDR3. This sequence joins TRBV19 and TRBJ2-2; D uncertain. Germline values: CDR1 LNHDA, CDR2 SQIVND (reference sequence). V shed 1 base and J shed 4 bases, with 7 bases lying between them. The CDR3 is 14 amino acids. CDR3 nucleotide sequence: TGTGCCAGTAGTATAGCCCGAGGCACCGGGGAGCTGTTTTTT. It codes for CASSIARGTGELFF.

The chain has TRBV19 and TRBJ1-2, with D perhaps TRBD1 (6 bases). The CDR3 sequence is 13 residues long. The germline gives CDR1 LNHDA, CDR2 SQIVND (reference sequence). V lost 3 bases and J 2 bases, leaving 7 bases between the germline ends. CDR3 amino acids: CASSMTGNYGYTF. The CDR3 nucleotides are TGTGCCAGTAGTATGACAGGCAACTATGGCTACACCTTC. Together with reference TRBV19 and TRBJ1-2, the CDR3 gives the full variable domain: DGGITQSPKYLFRKEGQNVTLSCEQNLNHDAMYWYRQDPGQGLRLIYYSQIVNDFQKGDIAEGYSVSREKKESFPLTVTSAQKNPTAFYLCASSMTGNYGYTFGSGTRLTVV.

The chain couples TRBV29-1 to TRBJ2-7; 8 nucleotides match TRBD1. The V and J ends lost 7 bases and 11 bases, in that order; junction bases with no gene match: 16. The V gene's germline CDR1 is SQVTM and CDR2 ANQGSEA. The CDR3 is made up of 13 amino acids. CDR3 sequence: CSGRGARGRIEYF. CDR3 in DNA: TGCAGCGGGCGAGGGGCCAGGGGGCGGATAGAGTACTTC.

The chain employs TRBV7-2 and TRBJ2-5, with 11 bases fitting TRBD2. Germline values: CDR1 SGHTA, CDR2 FQGNSA. Trimming at V came to 0 bases and at J to 4 bases, leaving 4 bases not matched to a gene. This CDR3 has 16 amino acids. CDR3 bases: TGTGCCAGCAGCTTAGCGATCGGACTAGCGGGAGAGACCCAGTACTTC. As protein: CASSLAIGLAGETQYF.

This chain links TRBV7-2 with TRBJ1-3; D unresolved. The germline V gene encodes CDR1 SGHTA and CDR2 FQGNSA. Trimming took 3 bases from V and 3 from J, leaving 9 bases between them. There are 14 residues in the CDR3. As DNA, the CDR3 is TGTGCCAGCAGCTTTAAGTCACTTGGAAACACCATATATTTT. Protein product: CASSFKSLGNTIYF.

The chain recombines TRBV29-1 with TRBJ2-5; D is perhaps TRBD2 (6 bases). Trimming removed 7 bases from V and 5 bases from J, with 17 bases in between. The germline V gene has CDR1 SQVTM and CDR2 ANQGSEA. The CDR3 length is 13 residues. CDR3 in DNA: TGCAGCGCGGGAGAGGGAGTAGGGGAGACCCAGTACTTC. It encodes CSAGEGVGETQYF.

The CDR3 DNA reads as TGTGCCAGCAGTGGGGGACTAGCGGGGGGGGGAGAGACCCAGTACTTC. Amino acids: CASSGGLAGGGETQYF. The V and J genes are TRBV6-1 and TRBJ2-5, with 16 bases fitting TRBD2. CDR3 length equals 16 residues. V dropped 4 bases and J dropped 4; count of bases not matched to a gene: 3. Looked up from germline, CDR1 is MNHNS and CDR2 is SASEGT.

The V gene is TRBV7-9, the J gene TRBJ2-6; 9 bases map to TRBD1. Germline CDR1 SEHNR, CDR2 FQNEAQ (reference sequence). This CDR3 comprises 18 residues. J was trimmed by 0 bases and V by 6 bases; bases with no gene match: 9. CDR3 sequence reads: CASSPTGGGSSGANVLTF. The CDR3 DNA follows: TGTGCCAGCAGTCCGACAGGGGGGGGCTCCTCTGGGGCCAACGTCCTGACTTTC.

The J gene is TRBJ2-5, the V gene TRBV20-1, with D unresolved. Trimming removed 6 bases from V and 3 bases from J, with 8 bases in between. CDR1 is DFQATT and CDR2 is SNEGSKA in the germline V gene (reference sequence). The CDR3 is 11 amino acids. CDR3 region: CSARSEETQYF. CDR3 in DNA: TGCAGTGCCCGGTCTGAAGAGACCCAGTACTTC.

The chain carries TRBV19 and TRBJ1-1, with 7 bases aligning to TRBD1. The ends lost 5 bases at V and 4 bases at J; junction bases unmatched: 7. The germline V gene encodes CDR1 LNHDA and CDR2 SQIVND (reference sequence). This CDR3 comprises 14 residues. Here the CDR3 DNA reads TGTGCCAGTAGTGAACAGGGGAGAGGCACTGAAGCTTTCTTT. Translation: CASSEQGRGTEAFF.

The V gene is TRBV7-2, the J gene TRBJ2-2, with D possibly being TRBD1 (6 bases). The germline gives CDR1 SGHTA, CDR2 FQGNSA. The CDR3 loop spans 16 amino acids. Trimming left V 1 base short and J 5 bases short, with 14 bases between. The CDR3 DNA sequence: TGTGCCAGCAGCTTAGAACAGGGAAGGAGAACCGGGGAGCTGTTTTTT. Encoded protein: CASSLEQGRRTGELFF.

Only a few counts were recorded for this clone. V is TRBV11-2 and J is TRBJ2-3; perhaps TRBD1 as D (5 bases). V gave up 0 bases and J gave up 1 base, with 8 bases separating them. CDR3 length equals 15 residues. Germline CDR1 reads SGHAT; CDR2 reads FQNNGV. In nucleotides, the CDR3 is TGTGCCAGCAGCTTAGACGTCAGGGGCACAGATACGCAGTATTTT. It translates to CASSLDVRGTDTQYF.

The chain uses TRBV6-5 and TRBJ2-7; D is possibly TRBD1 (6 bases). This CDR3 is built from 13 residues. V lost 1 base and J 3 bases, leaving 7 bases between the germline ends. The germline CDR1 and CDR2 sequences are MNHEY and SVGAGI. The CDR3 protein is CASSYFRGYEQYF. In DNA, the CDR3 is TGTGCCAGCAGTTACTTCAGGGGCTACGAGCAGTACTTC.

CDR3 region: CASSSTGPPYGYTF. CDR3 coding DNA: TGTGCCAGCAGCTCGACAGGACCTCCCTATGGCTACACCTTC. The chain combines TRBV11-2 with TRBJ1-2, with a tentative D call TRBD1 (6 bases). There are 14 residues in the CDR3. Germline-derived CDR1 and CDR2 are SGHAT and FQNNGV. Trimming cost V 4 bases and J 4 bases, with 13 bases left between them.

This clone showed up just a few times. The V call is TRBV27, the J call TRBJ1-2, with D unclear. This CDR3 region has 12 residues. The V gene lost 9 bases and the J gene lost 5 bases, with 13 bases spanning the gap. The germline V gene encodes CDR1 MNHEY and CDR2 SMNVEV (reference sequence). The CDR3 region has the DNA TGTGCCAGTGTAGATGCGGGGTATGGCTACACCTTC. Amino acids: CASVDAGYGYTF.